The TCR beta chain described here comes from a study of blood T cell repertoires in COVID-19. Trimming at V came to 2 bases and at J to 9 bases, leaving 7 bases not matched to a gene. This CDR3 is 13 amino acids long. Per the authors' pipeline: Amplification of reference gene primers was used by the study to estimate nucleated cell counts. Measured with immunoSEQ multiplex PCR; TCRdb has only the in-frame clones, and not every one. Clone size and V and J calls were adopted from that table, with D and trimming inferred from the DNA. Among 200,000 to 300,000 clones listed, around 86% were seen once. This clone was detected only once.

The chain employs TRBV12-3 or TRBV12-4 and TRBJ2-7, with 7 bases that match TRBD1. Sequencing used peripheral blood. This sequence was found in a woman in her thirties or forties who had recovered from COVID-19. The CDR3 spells CASSLNEGAGQYF. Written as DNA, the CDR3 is TGTGCCAGCAGTTTAAATGAGGGGGCAGGGCAGTACTTC.